Listed below are T cell receptor beta chains from one sample, sequenced in a study of regulatory T cells in long-lasting Graves disease. Via MiXCR, TCRdb re-called the multiplex PCR reads, giving one row per CDR3 protein. The sample holds around 460,000 distinct CDR3 sequences; 20% to 25% are singletons and the top ten take roughly 6.9%. The sample consisted of peripheral blood mononuclear cells (PBMCs), taken when the disease was refractory, from a patient treated with antithyroid drugs. Receptors were obtained from a female donor with Graves disease. The CDR3 runs from the conserved cysteine through the conserved F or W. Fields, in order: V gene, clone size, J gene, CDR3 length, D gene, CDR3 protein, CDR3 DNA. The D gene is left open where the match is weak. Rows give clone size only sometimes, using once, few, many, or a class for an expanded clone.

TRBV6-1	many	TRBJ1-2	11	-	CASSPNHGYTF	TGTGCCAGCAGTCCGAACCATGGCTACACCTTC
TRBV13	once	TRBJ1-3	14	-	CASSSGDPGNTIYF	TGTGCCAGCAGCTCCGGGGACCCTGGAAACACCATATATTTT
TRBV28	few	TRBJ2-7	14	-	CASSPVGGPYEQYF	TGTGCCAGCAGCCCGGTGGGGGGCCCGTACGAGCAGTACTTC
TRBV7-2	many	TRBJ1-4	12	-	CASSFGGGKLFF	TGTGCCAGCAGCTTCGGGGGAGGGAAACTGTTTTTT
TRBV13	-	TRBJ1-4	14	-	CASSFSRRAEKLFF	TGTGCCAGCAGCTTTTCCAGACGGGCTGAAAAACTGTTTTTT
TRBV12-3/TRBV12-4	few	TRBJ2-7	14	TRBD2	CASSFRASGYEQYF	TGTGCCAGCAGTTTTAGGGCTAGCGGCTACGAGCAGTACTTC
TRBV2	many	TRBJ2-7	16	TRBD2	CASSESSGESSYEQYF	TGTGCCAGCAGTGAGTCCAGCGGGGAAAGCTCCTACGAGCAGTACTTC
TRBV28	many	TRBJ2-7	14	TRBD1	CASSPRTGVGEQYF	TGTGCCAGCAGTCCCCGGACAGGAGTGGGCGAGCAGTACTTC
TRBV15	few	TRBJ1-2	17	TRBD1	CATSRTERQGAHYGYTF	TGTGCCACCAGCAGAACAGAACGACAGGGAGCTCACTATGGCTACACCTTC
TRBV11-2	many	TRBJ1-2	13	-	CASSSGPGLGYTF	TGTGCCAGCAGCTCGGGACCGGGGCTGGGCTACACCTTC
TRBV19	-	TRBJ1-1	16	TRBD1	CASARTGGFLGTEAFF	TGTGCCAGTGCCCGGACAGGGGGCTTTTTAGGCACTGAAGCTTTCTTT
TRBV12-3/TRBV12-4	many	TRBJ1-1	14	-	CASSLGLVVSEAFF	TGTGCCAGCAGTTTGGGCCTAGTGGTATCTGAAGCTTTCTTT
TRBV3-1	many	TRBJ1-5	14	-	CASSQAGSDQPQHF	TGTGCCAGCAGCCAAGCAGGGTCGGATCAGCCCCAGCATTTT
TRBV2	many	TRBJ2-2	13	-	CASRVGGTGELFF	TGTGCCAGCAGAGTCGGCGGCACCGGGGAGCTGTTTTTT
TRBV2	-	TRBJ2-7	15	-	CASSLVLDSFYEQYF	TGTGCCAGCAGCTTGGTCCTCGACAGTTTCTACGAGCAGTACTTC
TRBV28	-	TRBJ2-3	21	TRBD2	CASRRNLGLAGGSGGTDTQYF	TGTGCCAGCAGGCGGAACCTCGGACTAGCGGGAGGTAGTGGGGGCACAGATACGCAGTATTTT
TRBV19	-	TRBJ1-5	16	-	CASSIRGSGLNQPQHF	TGTGCCAGTAGTATTCGTGGCAGCGGCCTCAATCAGCCCCAGCATTTT